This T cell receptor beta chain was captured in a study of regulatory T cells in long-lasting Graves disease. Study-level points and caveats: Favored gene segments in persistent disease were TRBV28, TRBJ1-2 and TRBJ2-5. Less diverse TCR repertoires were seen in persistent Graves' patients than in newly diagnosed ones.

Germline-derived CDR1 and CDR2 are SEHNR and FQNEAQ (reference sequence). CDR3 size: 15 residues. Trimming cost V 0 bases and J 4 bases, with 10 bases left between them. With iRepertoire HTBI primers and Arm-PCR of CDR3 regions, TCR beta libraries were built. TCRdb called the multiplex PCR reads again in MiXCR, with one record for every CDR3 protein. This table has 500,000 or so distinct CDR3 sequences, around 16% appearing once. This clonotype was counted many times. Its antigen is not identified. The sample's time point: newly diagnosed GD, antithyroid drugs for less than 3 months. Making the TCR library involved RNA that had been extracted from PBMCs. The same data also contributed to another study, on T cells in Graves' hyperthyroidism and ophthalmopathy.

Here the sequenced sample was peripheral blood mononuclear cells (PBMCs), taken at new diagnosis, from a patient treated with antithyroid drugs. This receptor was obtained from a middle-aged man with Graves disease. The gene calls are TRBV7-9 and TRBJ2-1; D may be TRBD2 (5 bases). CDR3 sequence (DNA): TGTGCCAGCAGCTTAGCGGGAGCGATTTACAATGAGCAGTTCTTC. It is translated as CASSLAGAIYNEQFF.